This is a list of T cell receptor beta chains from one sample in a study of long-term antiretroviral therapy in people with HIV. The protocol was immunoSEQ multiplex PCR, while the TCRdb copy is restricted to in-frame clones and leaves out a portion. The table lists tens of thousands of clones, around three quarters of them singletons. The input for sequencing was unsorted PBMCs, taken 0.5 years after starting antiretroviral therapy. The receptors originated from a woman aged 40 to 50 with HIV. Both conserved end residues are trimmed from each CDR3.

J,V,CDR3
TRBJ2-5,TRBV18,ASSGTEETQY
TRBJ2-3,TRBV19,ASSIVTGRYERDTQY
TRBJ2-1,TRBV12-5,ASGLPRGLVVSNEQF
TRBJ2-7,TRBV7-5,ARSLVDGDSYEQY
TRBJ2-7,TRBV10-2,ASGLTSWSSYEQY
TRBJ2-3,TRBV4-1,ASSQGRKKGRIDTQY
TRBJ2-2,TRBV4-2,ASSQAGGGGELF
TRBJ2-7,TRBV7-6,ASSPEDRLGTYEQY
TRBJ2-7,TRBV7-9,ASSSIHGNEQY
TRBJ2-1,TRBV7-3,ASSSLGLNEQF
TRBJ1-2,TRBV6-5,ASSGVGGYT
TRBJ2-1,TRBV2,ASSARASYNEQF
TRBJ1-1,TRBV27,ASSLRGVLAEAF
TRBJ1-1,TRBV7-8,ASSKGRLNTEAF
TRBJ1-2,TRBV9,ASSPQEGLGYT
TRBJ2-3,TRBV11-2,ASSFRLLVDTQY
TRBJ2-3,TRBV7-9,ASSLATGGRTDTQY
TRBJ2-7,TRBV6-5,ASSYEGTSYEQY
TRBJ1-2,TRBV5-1,ASFGTGRGYT
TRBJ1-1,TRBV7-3,ASSFNIRIPALMGGEAF
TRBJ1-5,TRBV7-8,ASSLMGGAKDQPQH
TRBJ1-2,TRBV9,ASSVGGDYGYT
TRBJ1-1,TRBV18,ASSPAGDLNTEAF
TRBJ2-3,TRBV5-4,ASSSGQGGRTDTQY
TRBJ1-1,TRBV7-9,ASSGEATGPNPEAF
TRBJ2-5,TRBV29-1,SVAHRETQY
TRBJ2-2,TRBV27,ASSTEAGGLTGELF
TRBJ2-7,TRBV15,ATSEVGTGSYEQY
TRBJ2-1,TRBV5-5,ASSGTGSSYNEQF
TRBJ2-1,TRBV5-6,ASSLSSDTGF
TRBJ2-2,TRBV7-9,ASSLVRTGELF
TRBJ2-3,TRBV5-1,ASRISSGGGRDTQY
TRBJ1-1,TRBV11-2,ASSLGTNTEAF
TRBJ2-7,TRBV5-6,ASSWDQRGYEQY
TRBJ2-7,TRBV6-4,ASSDVWRGASYEQY
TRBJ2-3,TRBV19,ASSIEDLRTDTQY
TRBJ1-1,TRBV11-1,ASSRTREAF
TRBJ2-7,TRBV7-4,ASSFRNCGGGRYEQY
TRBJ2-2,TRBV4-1,ASSHSTSAGELF
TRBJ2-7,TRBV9,ASSFTGLSSYEQY
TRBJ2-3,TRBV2,ASSVSPMGTQY
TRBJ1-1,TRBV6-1,ASNGGGYFPEAF
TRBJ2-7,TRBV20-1,SVPGDYEQY
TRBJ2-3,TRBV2,ASSGLGGGRVDTQY
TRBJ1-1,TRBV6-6,ASSGTGLGLEAF
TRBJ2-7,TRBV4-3,ASSQVWSGEYEQY
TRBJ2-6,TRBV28,ASSSYPGSGANVLT
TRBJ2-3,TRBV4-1,ASSIRGADTQY
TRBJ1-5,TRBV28,ASTPSWGNQPQH
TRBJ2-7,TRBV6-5,ASSPRDGGSYEQY
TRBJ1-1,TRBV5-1,ASSLETGNTEAF
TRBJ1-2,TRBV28,ASRSGLTGGGGYT
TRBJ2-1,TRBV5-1,ASSSTSGGAEQF
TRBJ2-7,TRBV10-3,AISESSRAGGRYEQY
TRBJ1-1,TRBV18,ASSQGAGSVRNTEAF
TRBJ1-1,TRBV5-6,ASSLQGNTEAF
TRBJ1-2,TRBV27,ASSPLSSILHGYT
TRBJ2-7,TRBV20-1,SARVGYEQY
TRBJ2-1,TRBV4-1,ASSQDLGGSYNEQF